This is a list of T cell receptor beta chains from one sample in a study of synovial regulatory T cells in juvenile arthritis. Here immunoSEQ multiplex PCR was the method, and the copy in TCRdb shows in-frame clones only, minus some. Reported are 10,000 or so clones; the ten largest clones contain under 2.5%. Sequenced material: Treg cells from blood. These receptors all stem from a donor aged 2-30 years with juvenile idiopathic arthritis. Each CDR3 is given with its conserved first and last residue. The order of the fields is clone size, J gene, V gene, CDR3 protein. Some rows have no size entry. The others give once, few or many, or a class for an expanded clone.

size: .
J: TRBJ1-2
V: TRBV14
CDR3: CASSQDNNYGYTF

size: .
J: TRBJ1-6
V: TRBV25-1
CDR3: CASTSAYNSPLHF

size: medium-sized
J: TRBJ1-2
V: TRBV5-4
CDR3: CASSPQQGADYGYTF

size: .
J: TRBJ2-3
V: TRBV5-1
CDR3: CASSPGSHTDTQYF

size: .
J: TRBJ2-7
V: TRBV18
CDR3: CATRGSGRNEQYF

size: .
J: TRBJ2-7
V: TRBV5-1
CDR3: CASSLPSGGTSYEQYF

size: .
J: TRBJ2-6
V: TRBV25-1
CDR3: CASSPAGGVFGANVLTF

size: .
J: TRBJ1-2
V: TRBV5-1
CDR3: CASSLGPEGYGYTF

size: medium-sized
J: TRBJ2-1
V: TRBV12-5
CDR3: CASGIAAHNEQFF

size: .
J: TRBJ1-1
V: TRBV27
CDR3: CASRSAGRVNTEAFF

size: .
J: TRBJ2-3
V: TRBV18
CDR3: CASSPSASGSDTQYF

size: .
J: TRBJ2-5
V: TRBV19
CDR3: CASSRTQAQETQYF

size: .
J: TRBJ2-7
V: TRBV14
CDR3: CASSQGGGRGSYEQYF

size: medium-sized
J: TRBJ2-1
V: TRBV5-6
CDR3: CASSWTSGIFDEQFF

size: .
J: TRBJ2-1
V: TRBV6-5
CDR3: CASSYRGNGNEQFF

size: .
J: TRBJ1-1
V: TRBV7-9
CDR3: CASSPAIREAFF

size: .
J: TRBJ2-7
V: TRBV7-2
CDR3: CASSSDSTGGYEQYF